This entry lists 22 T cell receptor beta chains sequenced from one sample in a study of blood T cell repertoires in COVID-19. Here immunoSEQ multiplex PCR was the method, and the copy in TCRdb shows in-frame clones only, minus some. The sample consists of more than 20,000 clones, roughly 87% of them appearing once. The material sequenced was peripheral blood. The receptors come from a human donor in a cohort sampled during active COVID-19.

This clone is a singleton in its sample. The CDR3 region is CACFGTGDEKLFF. CDR3 coding DNA: TGTGCCTGCTTCGGGACAGGGGATGAAAAACTGTTTTTT. The rearrangement links TRBV30 to TRBJ1-4; 10 nucleotides match TRBD1. Germline CDR1 is GTSNPN and CDR2 is SVGIG (reference sequence). The CDR3 spans 13 residues. The junction had 4 bases not matched to a gene; V was cut back by 6 bases and J by 6 bases.

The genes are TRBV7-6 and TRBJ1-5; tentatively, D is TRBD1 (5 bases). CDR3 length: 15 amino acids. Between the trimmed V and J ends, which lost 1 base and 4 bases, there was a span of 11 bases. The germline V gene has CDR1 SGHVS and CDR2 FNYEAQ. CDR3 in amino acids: CASSLDTGNNQPQHF. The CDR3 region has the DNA TGTGCCAGCAGCTTAGATACAGGCAATAATCAGCCCCAGCATTTT.

The CDR3 coding sequence is TGCGCCAGCAGCCAATCGCCTAGCGGGAGGGTCCATGAGCAGTTCTTC. Residues: CASSQSPSGRVHEQFF. V is TRBV4-1 and J is TRBJ2-1; TRBD2 aligns across 12 bases. Germline values: CDR1 MGHRA, CDR2 YSYEKL. V gave up 2 bases and J gave up 8 bases; unmatched junction bases: 7. CDR3 size: 16 residues.

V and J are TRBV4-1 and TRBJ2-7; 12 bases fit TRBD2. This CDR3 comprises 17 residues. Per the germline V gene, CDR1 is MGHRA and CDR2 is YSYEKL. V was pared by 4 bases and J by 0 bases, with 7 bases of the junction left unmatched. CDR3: CASSPELAGGPSYEQYF. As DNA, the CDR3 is TGCGCCAGCAGCCCTGAACTAGCGGGAGGCCCCTCCTACGAGCAGTACTTC.

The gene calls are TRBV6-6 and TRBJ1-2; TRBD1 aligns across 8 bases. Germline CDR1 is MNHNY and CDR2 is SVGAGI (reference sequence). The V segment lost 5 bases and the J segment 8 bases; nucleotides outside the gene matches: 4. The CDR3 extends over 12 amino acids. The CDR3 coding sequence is TGTGCCAGCAGTACGACAGGGGACGGCTACACCTTC. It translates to CASSTTGDGYTF.

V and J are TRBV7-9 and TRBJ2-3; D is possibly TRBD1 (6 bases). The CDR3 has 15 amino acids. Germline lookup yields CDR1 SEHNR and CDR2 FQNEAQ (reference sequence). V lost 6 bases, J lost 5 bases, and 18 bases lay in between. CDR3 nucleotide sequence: TGTGCCAGCAGTCAACAGGGCGGCCGGGGAGATACGCAGTATTTT. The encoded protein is CASSQQGGRGDTQYF.

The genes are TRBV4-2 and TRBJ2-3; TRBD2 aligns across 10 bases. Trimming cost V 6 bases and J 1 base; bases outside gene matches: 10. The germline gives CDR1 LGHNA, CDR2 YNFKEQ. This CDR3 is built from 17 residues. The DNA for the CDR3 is TGTGCCAGCAGTCGTACAGCGGGAGGGGGGGGCACAGATACGCAGTATTTT. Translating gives CASSRTAGGGGTDTQYF.

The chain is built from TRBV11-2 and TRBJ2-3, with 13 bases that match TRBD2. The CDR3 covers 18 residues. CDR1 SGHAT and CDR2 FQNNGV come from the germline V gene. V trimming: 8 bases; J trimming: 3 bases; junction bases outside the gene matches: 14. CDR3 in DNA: TGTGCCAGCGTTCCGTGGGTACTAGCGGGGGGGCCTACAGATACGCAGTATTTT. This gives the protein CASVPWVLAGGPTDTQYF.

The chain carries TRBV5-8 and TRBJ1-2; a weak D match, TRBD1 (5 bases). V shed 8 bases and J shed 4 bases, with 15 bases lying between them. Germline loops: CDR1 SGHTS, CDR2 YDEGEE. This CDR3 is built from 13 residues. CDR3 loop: CARFRGFRYGYTF. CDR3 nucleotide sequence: TGTGCCAGGTTTCGGGGGTTTCGCTATGGCTACACCTTC.

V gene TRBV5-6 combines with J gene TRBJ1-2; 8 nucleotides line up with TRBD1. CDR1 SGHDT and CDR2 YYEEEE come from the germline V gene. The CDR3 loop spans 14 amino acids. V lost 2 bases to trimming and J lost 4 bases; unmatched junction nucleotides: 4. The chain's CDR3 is CASSLGGQAYGYTF. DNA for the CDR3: TGTGCCAGCAGCTTAGGGGGACAGGCCTATGGCTACACCTTC.

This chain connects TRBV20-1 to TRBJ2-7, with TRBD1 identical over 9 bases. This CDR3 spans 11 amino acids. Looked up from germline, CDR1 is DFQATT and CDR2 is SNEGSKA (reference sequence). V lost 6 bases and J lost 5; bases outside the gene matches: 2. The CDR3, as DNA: TGCAGTGCGGGACAGGGTAACGAGCAGTACTTC. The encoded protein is CSAGQGNEQYF.

CDR3 nucleotide sequence: TGTGCCAGCTCACCGGGACAGGGCGGGTTGGGAGCCAAAAACATTCAGTACTTC. As protein: CASSPGQGGLGAKNIQYF. The gene calls are TRBV18 and TRBJ2-4; 9 bases are a match to TRBD1. The CDR3 totals 18 residues. V dropped 3 bases and J dropped 0; count of bases not matched to a gene: 9. The germline gives CDR1 KGHSH, CDR2 LQKENI.

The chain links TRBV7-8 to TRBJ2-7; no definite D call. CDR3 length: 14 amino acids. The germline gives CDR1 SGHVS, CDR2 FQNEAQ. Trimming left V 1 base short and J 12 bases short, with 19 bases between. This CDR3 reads CASSLDSPGPRRYF. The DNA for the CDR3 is TGTGCCAGCAGCTTAGATTCCCCAGGTCCTCGTCGGTACTTC.

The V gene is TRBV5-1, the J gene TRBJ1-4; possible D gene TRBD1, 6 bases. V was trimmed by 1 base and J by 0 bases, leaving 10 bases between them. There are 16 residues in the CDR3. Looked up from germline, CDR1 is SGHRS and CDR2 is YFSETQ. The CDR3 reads CASSLMQGTTNEKLFF. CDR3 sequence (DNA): TGCGCCAGCAGCTTGATGCAGGGGACAACTAATGAAAAACTGTTTTTT.

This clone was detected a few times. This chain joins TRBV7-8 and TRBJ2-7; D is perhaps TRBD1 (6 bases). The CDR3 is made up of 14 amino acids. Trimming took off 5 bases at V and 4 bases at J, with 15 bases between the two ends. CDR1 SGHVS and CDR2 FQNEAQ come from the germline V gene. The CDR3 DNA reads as TGTGCCAGCAGCGGACCGGGACACGTATACGAGCAGTACTTC. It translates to CASSGPGHVYEQYF.

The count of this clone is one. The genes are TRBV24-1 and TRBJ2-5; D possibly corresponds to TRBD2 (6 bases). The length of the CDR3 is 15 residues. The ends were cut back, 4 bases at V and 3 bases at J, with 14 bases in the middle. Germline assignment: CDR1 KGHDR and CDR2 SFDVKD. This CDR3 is CATSDPTSVEETQYF. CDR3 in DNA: TGTGCCACCAGTGACCCGACTAGTGTGGAAGAGACCCAGTACTTC.

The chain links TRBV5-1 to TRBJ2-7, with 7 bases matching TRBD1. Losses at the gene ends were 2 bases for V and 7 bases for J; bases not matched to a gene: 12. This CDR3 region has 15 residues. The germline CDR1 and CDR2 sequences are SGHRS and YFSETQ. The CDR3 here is CASSFNRGPTREQYF. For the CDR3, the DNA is TGCGCCAGCAGCTTTAACAGGGGTCCTACGAGAGAGCAGTACTTC.

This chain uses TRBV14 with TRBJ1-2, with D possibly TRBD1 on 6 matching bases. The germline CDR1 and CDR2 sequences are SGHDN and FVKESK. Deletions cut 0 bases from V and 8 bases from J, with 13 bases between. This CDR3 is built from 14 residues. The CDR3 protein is CASSQEVRGWGYTF. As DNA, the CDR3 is TGTGCCAGCAGCCAAGAAGTCAGGGGATGGGGCTACACCTTC.

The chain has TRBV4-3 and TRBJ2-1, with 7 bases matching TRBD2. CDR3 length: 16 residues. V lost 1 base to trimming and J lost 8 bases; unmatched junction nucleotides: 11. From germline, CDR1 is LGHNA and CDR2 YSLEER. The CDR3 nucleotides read TGCGCCAGCAGCCAAGGTTCGCCTAGCGGAGGCGATGAGCAGTTCTTC. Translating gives CASSQGSPSGGDEQFF.

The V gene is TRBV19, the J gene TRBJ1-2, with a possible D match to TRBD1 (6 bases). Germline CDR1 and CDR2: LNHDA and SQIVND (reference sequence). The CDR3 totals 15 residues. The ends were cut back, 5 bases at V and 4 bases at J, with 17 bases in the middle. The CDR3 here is CASSAPYRDFYGYTF. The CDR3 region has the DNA TGTGCCAGTAGTGCGCCGTACAGGGATTTCTATGGCTACACCTTC.

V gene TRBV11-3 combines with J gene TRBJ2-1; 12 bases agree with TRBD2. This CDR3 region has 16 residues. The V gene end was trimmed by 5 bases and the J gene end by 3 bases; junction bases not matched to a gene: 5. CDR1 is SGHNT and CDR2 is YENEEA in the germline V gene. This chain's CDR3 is CASSATSGGFYNEQFF. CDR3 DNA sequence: TGTGCCAGCAGCGCCACTAGCGGGGGGTTCTACAATGAGCAGTTCTTC.

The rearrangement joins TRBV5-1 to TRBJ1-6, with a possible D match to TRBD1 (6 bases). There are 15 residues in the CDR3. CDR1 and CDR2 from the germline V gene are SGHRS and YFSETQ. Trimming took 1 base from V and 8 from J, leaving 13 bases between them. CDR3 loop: CASSLTGFSYSPLHF. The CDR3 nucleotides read TGCGCCAGCAGCTTGACAGGGTTTTCATATTCACCCCTCCACTTT.